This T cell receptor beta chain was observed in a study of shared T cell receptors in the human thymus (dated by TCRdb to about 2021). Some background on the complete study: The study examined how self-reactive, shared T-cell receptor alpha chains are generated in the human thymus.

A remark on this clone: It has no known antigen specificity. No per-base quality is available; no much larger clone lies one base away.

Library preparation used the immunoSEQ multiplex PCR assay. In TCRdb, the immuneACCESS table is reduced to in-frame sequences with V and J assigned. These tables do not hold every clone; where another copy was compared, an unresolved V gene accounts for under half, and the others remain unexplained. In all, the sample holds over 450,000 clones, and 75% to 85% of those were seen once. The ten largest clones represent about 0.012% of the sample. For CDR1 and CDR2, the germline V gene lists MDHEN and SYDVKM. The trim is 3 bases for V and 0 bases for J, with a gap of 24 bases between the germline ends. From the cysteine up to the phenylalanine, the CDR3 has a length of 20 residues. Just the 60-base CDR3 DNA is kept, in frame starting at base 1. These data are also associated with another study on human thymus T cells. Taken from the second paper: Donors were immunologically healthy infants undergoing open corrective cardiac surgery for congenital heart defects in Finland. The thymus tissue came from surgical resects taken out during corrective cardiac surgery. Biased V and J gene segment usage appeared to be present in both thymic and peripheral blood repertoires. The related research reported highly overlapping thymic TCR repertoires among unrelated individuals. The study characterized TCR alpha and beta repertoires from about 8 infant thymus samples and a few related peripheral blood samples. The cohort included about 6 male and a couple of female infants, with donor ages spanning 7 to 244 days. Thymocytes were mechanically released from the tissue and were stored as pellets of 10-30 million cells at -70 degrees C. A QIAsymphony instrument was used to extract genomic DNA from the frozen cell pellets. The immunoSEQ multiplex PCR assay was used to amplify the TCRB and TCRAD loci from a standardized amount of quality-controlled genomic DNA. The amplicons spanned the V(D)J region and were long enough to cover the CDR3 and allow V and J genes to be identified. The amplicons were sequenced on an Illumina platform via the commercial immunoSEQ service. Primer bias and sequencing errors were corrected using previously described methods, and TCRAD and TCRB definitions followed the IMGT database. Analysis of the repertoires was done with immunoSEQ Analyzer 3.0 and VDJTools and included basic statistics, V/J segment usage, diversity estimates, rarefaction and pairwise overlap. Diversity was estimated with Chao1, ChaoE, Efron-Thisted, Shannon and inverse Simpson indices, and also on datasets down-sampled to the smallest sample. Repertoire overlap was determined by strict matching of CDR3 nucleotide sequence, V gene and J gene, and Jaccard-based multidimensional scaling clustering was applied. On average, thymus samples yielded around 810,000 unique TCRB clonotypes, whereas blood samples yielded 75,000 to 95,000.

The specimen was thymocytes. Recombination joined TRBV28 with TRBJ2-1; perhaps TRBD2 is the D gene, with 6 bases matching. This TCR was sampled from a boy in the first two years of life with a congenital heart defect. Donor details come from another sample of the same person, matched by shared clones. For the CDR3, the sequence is CASSFLYVGGPECSYNEQFF. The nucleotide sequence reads TGTGCCAGCAGTTTCCTCTATGTGGGGGGACCGGAGTGCTCCTACAATGAGCAGTTCTTC. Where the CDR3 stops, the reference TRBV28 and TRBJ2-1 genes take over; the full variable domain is DVKVTQSSRYLVKRTGEKVFLECVQDMDHENMFWYRQDPGLGLRLIYFSYDVKMKEKGDIPEGYSVSREKKERFSLILESASTNQTSMYLCASSFLYVGGPECSYNEQFFGPGTRLTVL.